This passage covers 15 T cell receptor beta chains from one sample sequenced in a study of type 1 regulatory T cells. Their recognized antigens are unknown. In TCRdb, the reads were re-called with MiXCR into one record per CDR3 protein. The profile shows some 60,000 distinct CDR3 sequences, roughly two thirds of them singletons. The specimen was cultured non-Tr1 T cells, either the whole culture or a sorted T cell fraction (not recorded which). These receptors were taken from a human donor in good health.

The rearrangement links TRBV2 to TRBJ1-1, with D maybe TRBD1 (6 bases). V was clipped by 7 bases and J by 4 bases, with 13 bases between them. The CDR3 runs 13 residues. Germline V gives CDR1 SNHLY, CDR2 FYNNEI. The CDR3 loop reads CASIREGVTEAFF. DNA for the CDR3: TGTGCCAGCATCCGGGAGGGGGTCACTGAAGCTTTCTTT.

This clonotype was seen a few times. This CDR3 is CSARDARGGGGYTF. CDR3 nucleotides: TGCAGTGCTAGAGATGCCAGGGGTGGAGGGGGCTACACCTTC. V gene TRBV20-1 combines with J gene TRBJ1-2; weak D call: TRBD1 (6 bases). This CDR3 region has 14 residues. The ends were cut back, 0 bases at V and 8 bases at J, with 16 bases in the middle. Germline lookup yields CDR1 DFQATT and CDR2 SNEGSKA (reference sequence).

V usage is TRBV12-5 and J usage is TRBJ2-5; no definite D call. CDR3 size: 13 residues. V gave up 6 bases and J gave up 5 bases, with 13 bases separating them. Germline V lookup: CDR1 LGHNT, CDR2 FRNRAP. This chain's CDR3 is CASGPSRSETQYF. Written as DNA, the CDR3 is TGTGCTAGTGGCCCTTCAAGATCGGAGACCCAGTACTTC.

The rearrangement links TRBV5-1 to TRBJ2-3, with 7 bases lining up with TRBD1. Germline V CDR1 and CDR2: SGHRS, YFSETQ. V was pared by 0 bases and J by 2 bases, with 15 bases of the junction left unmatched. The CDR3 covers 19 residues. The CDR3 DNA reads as TGCGCCAGCAGCTTGGCATTTCTCAGGGGGTCAACCTACACAGATACGCAGTATTTT. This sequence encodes CASSLAFLRGSTYTDTQYF. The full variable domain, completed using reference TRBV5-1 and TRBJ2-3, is KAGVTQTPRYLIKTRGQQVTLSCSPISGHRSVSWYQQTPGQGLQFLFEYFSETQRNKGNFPGRFSGRQFSNSRSEMNVSTLELGDSALYLCASSLAFLRGSTYTDTQYFGPGTRLTVL.

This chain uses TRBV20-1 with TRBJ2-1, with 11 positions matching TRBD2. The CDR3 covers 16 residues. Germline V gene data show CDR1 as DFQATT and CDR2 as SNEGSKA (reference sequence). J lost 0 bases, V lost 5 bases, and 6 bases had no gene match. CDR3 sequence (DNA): TGCAGTGCTCCGACTAGCGGGGCTAGCTCCTACAATGAGCAGTTCTTC. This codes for CSAPTSGASSYNEQFF.

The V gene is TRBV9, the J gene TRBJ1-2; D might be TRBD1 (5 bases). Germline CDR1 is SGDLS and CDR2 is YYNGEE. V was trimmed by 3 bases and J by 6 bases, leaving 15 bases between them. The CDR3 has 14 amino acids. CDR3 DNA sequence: TGTGCCAGCAGCGCCGGGGGGGGACTTAATGGCTACACCTTC. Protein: CASSAGGGLNGYTF. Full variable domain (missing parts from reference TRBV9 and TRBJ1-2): DSGVTQTPKHLITATGQRVTLRCSPRSGDLSVYWYQQSLDQGLQFLIQYYNGEERAKGNILERFSAQQFPDLHSELNLSSLELGDSALYFCASSAGGGLNGYTFGSGTRLTVV.

The CDR3 DNA is TGCAGTGCGAGCGGGAGGAGTACCGGGGAGCTGTTTTTT. Translated: CSASGRSTGELFF. This rearrangement joins TRBV20-1 to TRBJ2-2, with 9 bases lining up with TRBD2. Trimming at V came to 6 bases and at J to 5 bases, leaving 4 bases not matched to a gene. CDR1 is DFQATT and CDR2 is SNEGSKA in the germline V gene (reference sequence). CDR3 length: 13 amino acids.

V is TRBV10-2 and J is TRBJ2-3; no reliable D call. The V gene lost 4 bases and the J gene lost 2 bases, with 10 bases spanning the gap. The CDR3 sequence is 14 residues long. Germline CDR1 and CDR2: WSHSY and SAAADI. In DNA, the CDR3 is TGCGCCAGCAGTGTTTTGGCCCCCACAGATACGCAGTATTTT. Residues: CASSVLAPTDTQYF.

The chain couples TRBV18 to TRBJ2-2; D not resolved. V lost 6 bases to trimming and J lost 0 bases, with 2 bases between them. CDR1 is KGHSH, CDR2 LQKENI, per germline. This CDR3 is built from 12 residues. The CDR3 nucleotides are TGTGCCAGCTCGACGAACACCGGGGAGCTGTTTTTT. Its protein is CASSTNTGELFF. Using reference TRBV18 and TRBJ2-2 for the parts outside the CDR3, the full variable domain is NAGVMQNPRHLVRRRGQEARLRCSPMKGHSHVYWYRQLPEEGLKFMVYLQKENIIDESGMPKERFSAEFPKEGPSILRIQQVVRGDSAAYFCASSTNTGELFFGEGSRLTVL.

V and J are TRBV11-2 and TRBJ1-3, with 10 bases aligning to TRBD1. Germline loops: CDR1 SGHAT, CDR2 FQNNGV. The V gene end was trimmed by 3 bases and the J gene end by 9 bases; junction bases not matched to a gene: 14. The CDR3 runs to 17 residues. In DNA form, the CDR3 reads TGTGCCAGCAGCTTCTCCGGGACAGGGGTGACAGCGCGCACCATATATTTT. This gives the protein CASSFSGTGVTARTIYF.

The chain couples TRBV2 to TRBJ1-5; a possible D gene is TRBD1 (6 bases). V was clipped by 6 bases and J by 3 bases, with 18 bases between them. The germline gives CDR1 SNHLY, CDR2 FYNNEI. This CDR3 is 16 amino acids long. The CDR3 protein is CASREGWGAINQPQHF. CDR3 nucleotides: TGTGCCAGCAGAGAGGGGTGGGGGGCAATCAATCAGCCCCAGCATTTT.

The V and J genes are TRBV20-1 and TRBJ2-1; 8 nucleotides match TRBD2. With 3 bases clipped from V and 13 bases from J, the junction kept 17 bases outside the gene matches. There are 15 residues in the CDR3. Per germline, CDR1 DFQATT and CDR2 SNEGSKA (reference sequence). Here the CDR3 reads CSARIARTSSPEQFF. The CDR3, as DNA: TGCAGTGCTAGGATCGCTAGGACTAGCTCCCCAGAACAGTTCTTC.

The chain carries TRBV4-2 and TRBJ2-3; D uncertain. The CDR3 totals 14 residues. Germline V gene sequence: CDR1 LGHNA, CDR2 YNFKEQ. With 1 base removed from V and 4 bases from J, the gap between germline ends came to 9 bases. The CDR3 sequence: CASSQARVPDTQYF. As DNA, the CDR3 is TGTGCCAGCAGCCAAGCACGGGTACCAGATACGCAGTATTTT.

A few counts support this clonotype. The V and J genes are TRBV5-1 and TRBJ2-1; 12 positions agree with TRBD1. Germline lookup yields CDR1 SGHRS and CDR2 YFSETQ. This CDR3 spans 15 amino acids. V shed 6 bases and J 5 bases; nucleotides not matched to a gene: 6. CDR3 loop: CASKGGQGAHNEQFF. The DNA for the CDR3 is TGCGCCAGCAAGGGGGGACAGGGGGCGCACAATGAGCAGTTCTTC.

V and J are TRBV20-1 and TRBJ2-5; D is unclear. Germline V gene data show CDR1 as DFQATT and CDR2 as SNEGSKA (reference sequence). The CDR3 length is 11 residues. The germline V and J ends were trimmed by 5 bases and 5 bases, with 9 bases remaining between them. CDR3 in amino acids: CSAEDDETQYF. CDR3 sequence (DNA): TGCAGTGCTGAAGACGATGAGACCCAGTACTTC.